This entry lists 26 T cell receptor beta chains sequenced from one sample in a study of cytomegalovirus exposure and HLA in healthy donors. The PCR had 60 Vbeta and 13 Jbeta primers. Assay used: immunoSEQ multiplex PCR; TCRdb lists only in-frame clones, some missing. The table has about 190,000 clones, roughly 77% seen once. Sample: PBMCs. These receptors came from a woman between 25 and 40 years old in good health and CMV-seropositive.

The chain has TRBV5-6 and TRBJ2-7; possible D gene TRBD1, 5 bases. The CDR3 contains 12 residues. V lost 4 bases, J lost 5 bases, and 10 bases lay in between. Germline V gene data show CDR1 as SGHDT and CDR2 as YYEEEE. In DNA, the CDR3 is TGTGCCAGCAGCCTGATAGGGGACGAGCAGTACTTC. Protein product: CASSLIGDEQYF.

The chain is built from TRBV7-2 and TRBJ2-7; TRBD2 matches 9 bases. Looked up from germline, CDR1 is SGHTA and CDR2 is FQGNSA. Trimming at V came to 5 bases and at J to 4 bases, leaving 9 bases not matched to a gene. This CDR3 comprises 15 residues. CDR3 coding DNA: TGTGCCAGCAGCCCCGGTGCGGGAGGGCTATACGAGCAGTACTTC. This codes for CASSPGAGGLYEQYF.

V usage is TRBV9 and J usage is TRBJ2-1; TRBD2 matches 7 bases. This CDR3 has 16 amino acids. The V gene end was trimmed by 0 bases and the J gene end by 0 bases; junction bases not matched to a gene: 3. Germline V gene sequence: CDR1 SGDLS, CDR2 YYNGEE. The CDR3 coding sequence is TGTGCCAGCAGCGTAGAGGGCGGGAGCTCCTACAATGAGCAGTTCTTC. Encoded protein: CASSVEGGSSYNEQFF.

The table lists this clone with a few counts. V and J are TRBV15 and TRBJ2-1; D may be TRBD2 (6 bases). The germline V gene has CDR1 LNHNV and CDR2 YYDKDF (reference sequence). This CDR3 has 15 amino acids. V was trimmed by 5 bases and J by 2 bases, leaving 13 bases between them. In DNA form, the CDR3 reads TGTGCCACCAGCCCGGACGGGGGTACCTACAATGAGCAGTTCTTC. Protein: CATSPDGGTYNEQFF.

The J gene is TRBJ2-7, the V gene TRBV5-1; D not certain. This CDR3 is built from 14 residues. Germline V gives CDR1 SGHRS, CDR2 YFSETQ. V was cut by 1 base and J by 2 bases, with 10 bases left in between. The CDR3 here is CASSLSPATYEQYF. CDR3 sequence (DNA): TGCGCCAGCAGCTTGAGCCCTGCCACCTACGAGCAGTACTTC.

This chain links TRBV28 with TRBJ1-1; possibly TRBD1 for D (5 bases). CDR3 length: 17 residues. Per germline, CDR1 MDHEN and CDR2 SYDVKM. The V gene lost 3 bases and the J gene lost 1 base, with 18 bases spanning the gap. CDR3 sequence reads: CASSFTGGGGGNTEAFF. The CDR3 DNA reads TGTGCCAGCAGTTTCACGGGGGGGGGTGGAGGGAACACTGAAGCTTTCTTT.

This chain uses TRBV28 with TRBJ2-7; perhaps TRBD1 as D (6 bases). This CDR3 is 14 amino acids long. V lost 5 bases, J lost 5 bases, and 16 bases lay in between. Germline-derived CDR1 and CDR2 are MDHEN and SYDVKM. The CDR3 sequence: CASSVQGPGNEQYF. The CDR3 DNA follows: TGTGCCAGCAGTGTACAGGGTCCAGGCAACGAGCAGTACTTC. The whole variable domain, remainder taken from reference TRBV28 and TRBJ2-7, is DVKVTQSSRYLVKRTGEKVFLECVQDMDHENMFWYRQDPGLGLRLIYFSYDVKMKEKGDIPEGYSVSREKKERFSLILESASTNQTSMYLCASSVQGPGNEQYFGPGTRLTVT.

This CDR3 reads CASSLGGGQVYEQYF. In DNA, the CDR3 is TGCGCCAGCAGCTTGGGCGGGGGACAGGTATACGAGCAGTACTTC. The chain recombines TRBV5-1 with TRBJ2-7; TRBD1 is a possible D gene (8 bases). Deletions cut 0 bases from V and 4 bases from J, with 14 bases between. The CDR3 is 15 residues long. CDR1 and CDR2 from the germline V gene are SGHRS and YFSETQ.

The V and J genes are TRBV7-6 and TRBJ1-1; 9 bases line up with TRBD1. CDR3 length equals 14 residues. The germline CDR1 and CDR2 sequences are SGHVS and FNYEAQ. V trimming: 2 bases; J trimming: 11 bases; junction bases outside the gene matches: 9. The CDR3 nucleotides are TGTGCCAGCAGCTTAATTCCGGGACAGGGAAACGCTTTCTTT. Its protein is CASSLIPGQGNAFF.

CDR3 bases: TGCGCCAGCAGCCAGGAGGGGGCGCCTTACTATGGCTACACCTTC. This encodes CASSQEGAPYYGYTF. The chain has TRBV4-1 and TRBJ1-2, with TRBD1 matching 7 bases. CDR1 is MGHRA, CDR2 YSYEKL, per germline. This CDR3 is built from 15 residues. V was pared by 3 bases and J by 3 bases, with 7 bases of the junction left unmatched.

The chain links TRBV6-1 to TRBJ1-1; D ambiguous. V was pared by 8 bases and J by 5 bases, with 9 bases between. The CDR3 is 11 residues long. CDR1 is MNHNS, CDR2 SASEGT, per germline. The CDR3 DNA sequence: TGTGCCAGCCAGCGACGGACTGAAGCTTTCTTT. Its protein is CASQRRTEAFF.

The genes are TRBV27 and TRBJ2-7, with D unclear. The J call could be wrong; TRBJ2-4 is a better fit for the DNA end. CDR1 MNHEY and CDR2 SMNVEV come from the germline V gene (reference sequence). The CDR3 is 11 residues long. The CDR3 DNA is TGTGCCAGCAAAAATTCTATCATTCAGTACTTC. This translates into CASKNSIIQYF.

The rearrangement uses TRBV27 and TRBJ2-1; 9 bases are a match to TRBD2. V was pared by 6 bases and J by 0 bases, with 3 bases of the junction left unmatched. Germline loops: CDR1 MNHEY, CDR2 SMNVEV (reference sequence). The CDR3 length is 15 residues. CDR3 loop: CASRLSGSSYNEQFF. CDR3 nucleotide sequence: TGTGCCAGCAGGCTTAGCGGGAGCTCCTACAATGAGCAGTTCTTC.

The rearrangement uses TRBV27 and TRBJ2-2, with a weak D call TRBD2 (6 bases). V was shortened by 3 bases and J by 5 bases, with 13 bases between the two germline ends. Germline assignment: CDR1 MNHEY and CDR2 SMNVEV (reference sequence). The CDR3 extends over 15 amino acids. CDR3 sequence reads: CASSFLAAGTGELFF. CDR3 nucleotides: TGTGCCAGCAGTTTCTTAGCGGCAGGGACCGGGGAGCTGTTTTTT.

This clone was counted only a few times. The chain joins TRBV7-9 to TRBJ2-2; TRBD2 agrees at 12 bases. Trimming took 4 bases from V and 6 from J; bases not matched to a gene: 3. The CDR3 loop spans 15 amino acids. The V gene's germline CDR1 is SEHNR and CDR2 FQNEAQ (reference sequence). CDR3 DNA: TGTGCCAGCAGCTCTAGCGGGAGGGGCGCCGGGGAGCTGTTTTTT. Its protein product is CASSSSGRGAGELFF.

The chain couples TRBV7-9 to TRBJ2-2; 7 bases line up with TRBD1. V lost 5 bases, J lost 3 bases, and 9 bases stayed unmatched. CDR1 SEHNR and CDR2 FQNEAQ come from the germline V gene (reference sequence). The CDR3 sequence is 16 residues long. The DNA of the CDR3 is TGTGCCAGCAGCATATACAGGGGAGAGCACACCGGGGAGCTGTTTTTT. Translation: CASSIYRGEHTGELFF. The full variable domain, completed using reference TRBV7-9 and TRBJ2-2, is DTGVSQNPRHKITKRGQNVTFRCDPISEHNRLYWYRQTLGQGPEFLTYFQNEAQLEKSRLLSDRFSAERPKGSFSTLEIQRTEQGDSAMYLCASSIYRGEHTGELFFGEGSRLTVL.

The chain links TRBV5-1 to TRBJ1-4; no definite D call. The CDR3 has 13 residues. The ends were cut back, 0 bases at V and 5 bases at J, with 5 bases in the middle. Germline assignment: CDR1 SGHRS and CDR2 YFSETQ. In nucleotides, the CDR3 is TGCGCCAGCAGCTTGGGGCGGAATGAAAAACTGTTTTTT. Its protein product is CASSLGRNEKLFF. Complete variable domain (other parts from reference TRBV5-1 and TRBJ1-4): KAGVTQTPRYLIKTRGQQVTLSCSPISGHRSVSWYQQTPGQGLQFLFEYFSETQRNKGNFPGRFSGRQFSNSRSEMNVSTLELGDSALYLCASSLGRNEKLFFGSGTQLSVL.

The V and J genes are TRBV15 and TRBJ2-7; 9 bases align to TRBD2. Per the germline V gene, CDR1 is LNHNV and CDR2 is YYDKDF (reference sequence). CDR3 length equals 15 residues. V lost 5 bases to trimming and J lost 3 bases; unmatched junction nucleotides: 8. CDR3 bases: TGTGCCACCAGCGGGACGACGCGGGAGGGCTACGAGCAGTACTTC. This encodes CATSGTTREGYEQYF.

CDR3 in DNA: TGTGCCAGCAGCTCAGGCCAGGGGGTTAAGTATGGCTACACCTTC. Encoded protein: CASSSGQGVKYGYTF. The chain carries TRBV5-4 and TRBJ1-2; 7 nucleotides align to TRBD1. V lost 3 bases, J lost 5 bases, and 10 bases stayed unmatched. CDR1 and CDR2 from the germline V gene are SGHNT and YYREEE (reference sequence). This CDR3 is built from 15 residues.

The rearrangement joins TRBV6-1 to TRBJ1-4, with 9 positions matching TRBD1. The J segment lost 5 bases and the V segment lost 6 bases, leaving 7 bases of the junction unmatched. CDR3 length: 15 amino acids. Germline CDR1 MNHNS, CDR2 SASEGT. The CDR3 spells CASSLDRGINEKLFF. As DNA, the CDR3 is TGTGCCAGCAGCCTTGACAGGGGGATAAATGAAAAACTGTTTTTT.

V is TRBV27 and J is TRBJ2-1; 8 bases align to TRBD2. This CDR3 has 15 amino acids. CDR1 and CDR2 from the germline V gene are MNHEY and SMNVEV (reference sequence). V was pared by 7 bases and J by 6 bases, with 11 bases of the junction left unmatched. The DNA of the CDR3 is TGTGCCAGCATGGGCCTAAGCGGGAGACTCAATGAGCAGTTCTTC. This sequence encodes CASMGLSGRLNEQFF.

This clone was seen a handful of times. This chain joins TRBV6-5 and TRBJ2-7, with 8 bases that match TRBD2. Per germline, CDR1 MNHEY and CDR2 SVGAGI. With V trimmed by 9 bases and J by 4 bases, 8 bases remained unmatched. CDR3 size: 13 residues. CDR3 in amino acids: CASTLAGSYEQYF. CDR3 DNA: TGTGCCAGTACCTTAGCGGGATCTTACGAGCAGTACTTC.

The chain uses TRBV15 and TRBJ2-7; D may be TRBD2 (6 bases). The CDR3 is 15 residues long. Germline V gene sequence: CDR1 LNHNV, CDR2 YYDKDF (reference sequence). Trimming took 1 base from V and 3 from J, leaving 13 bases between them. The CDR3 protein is CATSRVWRDNYEQYF. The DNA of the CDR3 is TGTGCCACCAGCAGAGTATGGCGGGATAACTACGAGCAGTACTTC.

The CDR3: CASSESLAAYNEQFF. The CDR3 DNA reads TGTGCCAGCAGTGAGAGTCTAGCGGCCTACAATGAGCAGTTCTTC. The chain employs TRBV2 and TRBJ2-1; 7 bases are a match to TRBD2. The V segment lost 3 bases and the J segment 2 bases; nucleotides outside the gene matches: 4. This CDR3 region has 15 residues. Germline values: CDR1 SNHLY, CDR2 FYNNEI.

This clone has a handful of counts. The CDR3 sequence: CASTATNEKLFF. CDR3 DNA: TGTGCCAGCACAGCAACTAATGAAAAACTGTTTTTT. The chain carries TRBV2 and TRBJ1-4, with unresolved D. The CDR3 extends over 12 amino acids. CDR1 is SNHLY, CDR2 FYNNEI, per germline. V was clipped by 7 bases and J by 0 bases, with 3 bases between them.

CDR3 sequence: CASRARTTGGETQYF. The DNA of the CDR3 is TGTGCCAGCCGGGCCCGAACCACAGGGGGAGAGACCCAGTACTTC. The rearrangement joins TRBV5-4 to TRBJ2-5; 8 bases line up with TRBD1. CDR1 and CDR2 (germline): SGHNT, YYREEE (reference sequence). The V gene end was trimmed by 7 bases and the J gene end by 4 bases; junction bases not matched to a gene: 12. CDR3 length: 15 amino acids. Drawing the rest from reference TRBV5-4 and TRBJ2-5, the complete variable domain is ETGVTQSPTHLIKTRGQQVTLRCSSQSGHNTVSWYQQALGQGPQFIFQYYREEENGRGNFPPRFSGLQFPNYSSELNVNALELDDSALYLCASRARTTGGETQYFGPGTRLLVL.